This T cell receptor (beta chain) emerged from a study of T cell repertoires in cytomegalovirus infection. Study-wide context: Public signatures in TCR beta pointed to CMV infection and matching HLA type.

Broader study findings: Frequencies of public TCR beta families were cumulated, and this identified carriers of CMV plus the relevant HLA. It was HLA-C-restricted CMV-specific TCR beta clonotypes that dominated the response ex vivo.

Germline V CDR1 and CDR2: LNHDA, SQIVND (reference sequence). V lost 8 bases and J lost 7, with 4 bases in between. There are 9 residues in the CDR3. Comment on this clonotype: Its antigen is not known.

TCRdb called the reads again in MiXCR, with one record for every CDR3 protein. This table holds roughly 280,000 distinct CDR3 sequences, less than 9.5% found once. The origin of this receptor is a human donor in good health (CMV status not recorded). Some clones in this sample may be carry-over from other donors' samples. The sample comprised PBMCs. The chain uses TRBV19 and TRBJ2-3; D ambiguous. Written as DNA, the CDR3 is TGTGCCAGTCTTAATACGCAGTATTTT. Its protein is CASLNTQYF.